One and the same sample provided the 15 T cell receptor beta chains below, sequenced in a study of Ad26.COV2.S vaccination and SARS-CoV-2 variants. Data came from immunoSEQ multiplex PCR; TCRdb stores just in-frame clones and leaves some out. In the table there are about 680,000 clones, about 89% of which are singletons. Treatment in this sample: some 20 received Ad26.COV2.S at low or high dose, single or two shots; about five received placebo; per-sample allocation not given. Samples analyzed were those drawn on day 63 after the first vaccine or placebo injection. This specimen was peripheral blood, taken in a trial of Ad26.COV2.S vaccine versus placebo. The receptor set was obtained from a person between 18 and 59 years old who received the Ad26.COV2.S COVID-19 vaccine or a placebo.

V gene TRBV12-3 or TRBV12-4 combines with J gene TRBJ1-2; D gene ambiguous. The CDR3 contains 12 residues. Trimming shortened V by 2 bases and J by 8 bases, and 9 bases separated the two germline ends. CDR3 DNA: TGTGCCAGCAGTTTAAGCGGAATGGGCTACACCTTC. It specifies CASSLSGMGYTF.

V gene TRBV6-5 combines with J gene TRBJ1-2; no clear D. Germline lookup yields CDR1 MNHEY and CDR2 SVGAGI. The CDR3 has 13 amino acids. Trimming stripped 2 bases from V and 0 bases from J, with 4 bases between. The CDR3 loop reads CASSYEANYGYTF. The CDR3 DNA is TGTGCCAGCAGTTACGAAGCTAACTATGGCTACACCTTC.

CDR3 protein: CASSLESGGGYTF. CDR3 in DNA: TGTGCCAGCAGCTTGGAGTCAGGCGGTGGCTACACCTTC. The chain uses TRBV5-4 and TRBJ1-2; D remains ambiguous. Germline V lookup: CDR1 SGHNT, CDR2 YYREEE (reference sequence). This CDR3 contains 13 residues. V was trimmed by 0 bases and J by 7 bases, leaving 10 bases between them.

The rearrangement joins TRBV7-9 to TRBJ2-3; no clear D gene. Germline V gene lookup returns CDR1 SEHNR and CDR2 FQNEAQ (reference sequence). This CDR3 comprises 16 residues. Trimming left V 2 bases short and J 0 bases short, with 12 bases between. DNA for the CDR3: TGTGCCAGCAGCTTATACTCAGGACCTAGCACAGATACGCAGTATTTT. This translates into CASSLYSGPSTDTQYF.

This chain connects TRBV27 to TRBJ2-3; TRBD1 or TRBD2 may be the D gene (5 bases each). Between the trimmed V and J ends, which lost 3 bases and 0 bases, there was a span of 13 bases. The CDR3 has 16 amino acids. Germline V gene data show CDR1 as MNHEY and CDR2 as SMNVEV (reference sequence). In DNA, the CDR3 is TGTGCCAGCAGTTTCGGGACCTTTTCTAGCACAGATACGCAGTATTTT. Translated, it gives CASSFGTFSSTDTQYF.

This chain joins TRBV30 and TRBJ2-3, with D uncertain. The V end was cut by 1 base, the J end by 4 bases, with 12 bases between. In germline, CDR1 is GTSNPN, CDR2 SVGIG (reference sequence). The CDR3 sequence is 14 residues long. The CDR3 here is CAWSGALVADTQYF. CDR3 bases: TGTGCCTGGAGTGGAGCTCTAGTTGCAGATACGCAGTATTTT.

In DNA form, the CDR3 reads TGTGCCTGGAGTCCGGACAGGCCTTATAACTATGGCTACACCTTC. Residues: CAWSPDRPYNYGYTF. J is TRBJ1-2 and V is TRBV30; 7 nucleotides agree with TRBD1. The germline CDR1 and CDR2 sequences are GTSNPN and SVGIG (reference sequence). There are 15 residues in the CDR3. With V trimmed by 2 bases and J by 1 base, 7 bases remained unmatched.

The chain joins TRBV6-2 or TRBV6-3 to TRBJ2-1; 9 bases are shared with TRBD1. The CDR3 consists of 13 residues. Germline values: CDR1 MNHEY, CDR2 SVGEGT. After removal of 2 bases from V and 11 bases from J, the junction contained 4 bases not matched to a gene. The CDR3 spells CASSYPGQGKQFF. The CDR3 nucleotides are TGTGCCAGCAGTTACCCGGGACAGGGTAAGCAGTTCTTC.

J is TRBJ2-3 and V is TRBV18, with D uncertain. The CDR3 runs 13 residues. Trimming removed 3 bases from V and 2 bases from J, with 6 bases in between. Per the germline V gene, CDR1 is KGHSH and CDR2 is LQKENI. The CDR3 loop reads CASSPSHTDTQYF. The DNA for the CDR3 is TGTGCCAGCTCACCCAGCCACACAGATACGCAGTATTTT.

The V call is TRBV19, the J call TRBJ2-2, with a weak D call TRBD2 (5 bases). CDR1 and CDR2 (germline): LNHDA, SQIVND (reference sequence). V lost 7 bases to trimming and J lost 4 bases, with 16 bases between them. The CDR3 has 15 amino acids. The CDR3: CASTGLAWGTGELFF. The CDR3 region has the DNA TGTGCCAGTACCGGGCTAGCATGGGGCACCGGGGAGCTGTTTTTT.

The chain links TRBV10-1 to TRBJ2-7; 7 nucleotides line up with TRBD2. This CDR3 is built from 17 residues. With 4 bases clipped from V and 5 bases from J, the junction kept 17 bases outside the gene matches. Per the germline V gene, CDR1 is WNHNN and CDR2 is SYGVQD (reference sequence). The CDR3 loop reads CASSVLPPGLRSDEQYF. The CDR3 DNA sequence: TGCGCCAGCAGTGTCTTACCCCCGGGACTACGGAGCGACGAGCAGTACTTC.

The gene calls are TRBV11-3 and TRBJ1-5; 7 nucleotides align to TRBD1. The V and J ends lost 3 bases and 4 bases, in that order; junction bases with no gene match: 18. The CDR3 totals 19 residues. CDR1 SGHNT and CDR2 YENEEA come from the germline V gene. CDR3 coding DNA: TGTGCCAGCAGCTTGGGTACAGGGGCGGAGGGAAAAGGGAATCAGCCCCAGCATTTT. It yields the protein CASSLGTGAEGKGNQPQHF.

Worth noting for this clone: At one end, the junction sequence differs from germline, possibly due to a read error. The chain combines TRBV6-1 with TRBJ2-1; D possibly corresponds to TRBD2 (6 bases). Germline CDR1 is MNHNS and CDR2 is SASEGT. The CDR3 has 13 residues. CDR3 residues: CASREGGFNEQFF. As DNA, the CDR3 is TGTGCCAGCAGGGAAGGAGGGTTCAATGAGCAGTTCTTC.

The chain uses TRBV19 and TRBJ1-2; D gene uncertain. CDR1 and CDR2 (germline): LNHDA, SQIVND (reference sequence). V was clipped by 5 bases and J by 8 bases, with 15 bases between them. The CDR3 is 13 residues long. CDR3 DNA: TGTGCCAGTAGTGTCCAGGTGATTGGGGGCTACACCTTC. This translates into CASSVQVIGGYTF.

V gene TRBV7-9 combines with J gene TRBJ2-2; 7 positions agree with TRBD2. Germline CDR1 and CDR2: SEHNR and FQNEAQ (reference sequence). V lost 7 bases to trimming and J lost 7 bases; unmatched junction nucleotides: 3. This CDR3 spans 12 amino acids. The CDR3 region is CASNPGGGELFF. The CDR3 region has the DNA TGTGCCAGCAACCCGGGGGGCGGGGAGCTGTTTTTT.